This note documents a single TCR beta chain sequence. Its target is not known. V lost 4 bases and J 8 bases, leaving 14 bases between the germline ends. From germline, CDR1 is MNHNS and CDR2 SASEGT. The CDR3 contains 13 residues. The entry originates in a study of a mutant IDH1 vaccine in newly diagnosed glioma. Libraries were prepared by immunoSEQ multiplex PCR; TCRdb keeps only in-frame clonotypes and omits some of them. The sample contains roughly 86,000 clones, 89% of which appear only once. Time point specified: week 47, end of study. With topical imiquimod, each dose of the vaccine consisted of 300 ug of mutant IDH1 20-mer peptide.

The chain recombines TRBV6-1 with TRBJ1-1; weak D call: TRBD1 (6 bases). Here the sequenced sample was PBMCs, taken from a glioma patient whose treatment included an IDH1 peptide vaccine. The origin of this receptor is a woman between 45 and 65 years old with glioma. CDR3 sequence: CASSAAQGGEAFF. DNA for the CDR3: TGTGCCAGCAGTGCAGCACAGGGAGGCGAAGCTTTCTTT.